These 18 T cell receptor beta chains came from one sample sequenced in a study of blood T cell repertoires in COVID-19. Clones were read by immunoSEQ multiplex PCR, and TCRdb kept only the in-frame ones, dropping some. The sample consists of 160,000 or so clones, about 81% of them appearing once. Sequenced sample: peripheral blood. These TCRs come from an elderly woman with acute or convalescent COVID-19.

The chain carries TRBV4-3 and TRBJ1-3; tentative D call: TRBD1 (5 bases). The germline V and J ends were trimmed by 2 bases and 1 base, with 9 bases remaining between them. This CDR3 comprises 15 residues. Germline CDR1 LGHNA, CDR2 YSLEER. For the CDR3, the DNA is TGCGCCAGCAGCCAATACGGGGGGTCTGGAAACACCATATATTTT. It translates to CASSQYGGSGNTIYF.

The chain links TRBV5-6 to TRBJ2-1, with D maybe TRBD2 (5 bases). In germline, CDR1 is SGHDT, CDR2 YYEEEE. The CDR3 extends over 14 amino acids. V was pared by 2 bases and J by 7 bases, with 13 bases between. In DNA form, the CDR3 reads TGTGCCAGCAGCTTTCCGGGGAGTTGGAATGAGCAGTTCTTC. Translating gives CASSFPGSWNEQFF.

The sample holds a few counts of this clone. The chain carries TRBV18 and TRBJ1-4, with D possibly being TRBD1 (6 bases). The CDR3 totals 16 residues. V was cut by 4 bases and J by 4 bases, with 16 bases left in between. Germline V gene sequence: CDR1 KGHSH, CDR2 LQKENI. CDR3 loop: CASSLGQPDFNEKLFF. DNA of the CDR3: TGTGCCAGCTCACTCGGACAGCCTGACTTTAATGAAAAACTGTTTTTT.

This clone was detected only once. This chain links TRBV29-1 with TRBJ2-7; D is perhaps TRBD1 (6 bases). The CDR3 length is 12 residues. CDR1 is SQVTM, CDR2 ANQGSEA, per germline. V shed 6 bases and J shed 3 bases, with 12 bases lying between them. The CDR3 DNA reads TGCAGCGTCAGCGGACAGAACTACGAGCAGTACTTC. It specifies CSVSGQNYEQYF.

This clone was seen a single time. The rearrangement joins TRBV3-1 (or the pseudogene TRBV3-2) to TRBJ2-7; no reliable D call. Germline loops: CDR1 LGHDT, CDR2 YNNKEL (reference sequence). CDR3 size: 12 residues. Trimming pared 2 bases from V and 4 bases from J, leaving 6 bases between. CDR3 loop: CASSQYSYEQYF. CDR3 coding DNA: TGTGCCAGCAGCCAATACAGTTACGAGCAGTACTTC.

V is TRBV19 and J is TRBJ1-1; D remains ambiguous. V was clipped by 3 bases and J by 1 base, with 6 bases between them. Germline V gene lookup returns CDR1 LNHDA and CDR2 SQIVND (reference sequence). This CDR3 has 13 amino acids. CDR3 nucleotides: TGTGCCAGTAGTATGTTACAGAACACTGAAGCTTTCTTT. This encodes CASSMLQNTEAFF. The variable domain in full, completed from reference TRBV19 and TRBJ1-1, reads DGGITQSPKYLFRKEGQNVTLSCEQNLNHDAMYWYRQDPGQGLRLIYYSQIVNDFQKGDIAEGYSVSREKKESFPLTVTSAQKNPTAFYLCASSMLQNTEAFFGQGTRLTVV.

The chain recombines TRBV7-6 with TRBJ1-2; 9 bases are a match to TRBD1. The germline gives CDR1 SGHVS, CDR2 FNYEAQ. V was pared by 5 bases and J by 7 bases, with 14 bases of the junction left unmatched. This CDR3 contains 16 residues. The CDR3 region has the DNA TGTGCCAGCAGCCCTAACAGGGGGCAATGGGGTGGTGGCTACACCTTC. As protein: CASSPNRGQWGGGYTF.

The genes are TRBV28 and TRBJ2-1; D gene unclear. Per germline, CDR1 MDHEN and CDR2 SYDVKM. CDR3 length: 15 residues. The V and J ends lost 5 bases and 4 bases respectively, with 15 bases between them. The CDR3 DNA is TGTGCCAGCAGTGCCGTAGTGGAGATATACAATGAGCAGTTCTTC. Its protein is CASSAVVEIYNEQFF.

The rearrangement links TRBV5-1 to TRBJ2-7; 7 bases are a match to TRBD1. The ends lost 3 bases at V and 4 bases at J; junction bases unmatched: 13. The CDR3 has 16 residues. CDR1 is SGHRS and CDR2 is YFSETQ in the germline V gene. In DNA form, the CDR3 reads TGCGCCAGCAGCTCTTCAAGAGACAGGGTTGGATACGAGCAGTACTTC. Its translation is CASSSSRDRVGYEQYF.

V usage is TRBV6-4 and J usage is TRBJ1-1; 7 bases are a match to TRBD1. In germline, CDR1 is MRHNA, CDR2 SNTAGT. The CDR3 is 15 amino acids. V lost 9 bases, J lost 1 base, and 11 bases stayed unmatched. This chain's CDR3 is CASRVQGESNTEAFF. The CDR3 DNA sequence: TGTGCCAGTAGAGTTCAGGGGGAGTCGAACACTGAAGCTTTCTTT.

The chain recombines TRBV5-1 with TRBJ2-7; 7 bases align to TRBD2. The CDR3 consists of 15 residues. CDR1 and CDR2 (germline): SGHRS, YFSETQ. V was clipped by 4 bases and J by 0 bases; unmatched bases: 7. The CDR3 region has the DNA TGCGCCAGCAGCCCTAGCGGCCCGAGCTCCTACGAGCAGTACTTC. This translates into CASSPSGPSSYEQYF.

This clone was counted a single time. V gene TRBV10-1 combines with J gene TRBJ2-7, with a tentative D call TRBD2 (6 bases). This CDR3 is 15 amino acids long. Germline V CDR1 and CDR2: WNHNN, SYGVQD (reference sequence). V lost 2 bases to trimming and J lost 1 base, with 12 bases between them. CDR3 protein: CASSEVGGPSYEQYF. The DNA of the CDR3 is TGCGCCAGCAGTGAGGTGGGAGGACCATCCTACGAGCAGTACTTC.

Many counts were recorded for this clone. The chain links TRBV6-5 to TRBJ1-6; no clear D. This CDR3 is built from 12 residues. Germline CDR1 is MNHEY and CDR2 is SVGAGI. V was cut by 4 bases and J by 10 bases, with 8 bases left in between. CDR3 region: CASSSSASPLHF. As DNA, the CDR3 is TGTGCCAGCAGTTCCTCAGCCTCACCCCTCCACTTT.

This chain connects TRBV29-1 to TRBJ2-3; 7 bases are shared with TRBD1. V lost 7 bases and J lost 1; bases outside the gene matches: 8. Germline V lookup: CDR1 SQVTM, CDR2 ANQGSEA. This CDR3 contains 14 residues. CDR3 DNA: TGCAGCGCTACACAGGGGCCCCGCACAGATACGCAGTATTTT. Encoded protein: CSATQGPRTDTQYF.

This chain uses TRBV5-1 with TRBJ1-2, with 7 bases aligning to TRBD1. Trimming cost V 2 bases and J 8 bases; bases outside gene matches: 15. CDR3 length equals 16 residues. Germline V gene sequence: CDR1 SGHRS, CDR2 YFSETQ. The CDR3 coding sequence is TGCGCCAGCAGCTTTACAGGGGCCCCCGCGGCTACCGGCTACACCTTC. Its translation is CASSFTGAPAATGYTF.

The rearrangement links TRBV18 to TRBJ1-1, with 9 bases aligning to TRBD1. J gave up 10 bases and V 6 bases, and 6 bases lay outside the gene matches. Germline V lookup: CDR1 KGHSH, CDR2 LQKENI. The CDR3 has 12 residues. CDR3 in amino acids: CASSVDRGGAFF. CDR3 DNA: TGTGCCAGCTCGGTGGACAGGGGCGGAGCTTTCTTT.

CDR3 DNA sequence: TGTGCCAGCTCACAGTCCGGGGGGTCGGGCAATGAGCAGTTCTTC. Its translation is CASSQSGGSGNEQFF. The chain recombines TRBV18 with TRBJ2-1, with TRBD2 identical over 7 bases. V trimming: 4 bases; J trimming: 6 bases; junction bases outside the gene matches: 9. Looked up from germline, CDR1 is KGHSH and CDR2 is LQKENI. This CDR3 has 15 residues.

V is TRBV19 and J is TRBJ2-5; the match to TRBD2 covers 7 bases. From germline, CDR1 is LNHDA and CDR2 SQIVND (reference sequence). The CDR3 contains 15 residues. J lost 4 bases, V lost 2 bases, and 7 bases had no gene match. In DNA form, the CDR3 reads TGTGCCAGTAGTATAAGCAAGGGGACTACAGAGACCCAGTACTTC. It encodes CASSISKGTTETQYF.